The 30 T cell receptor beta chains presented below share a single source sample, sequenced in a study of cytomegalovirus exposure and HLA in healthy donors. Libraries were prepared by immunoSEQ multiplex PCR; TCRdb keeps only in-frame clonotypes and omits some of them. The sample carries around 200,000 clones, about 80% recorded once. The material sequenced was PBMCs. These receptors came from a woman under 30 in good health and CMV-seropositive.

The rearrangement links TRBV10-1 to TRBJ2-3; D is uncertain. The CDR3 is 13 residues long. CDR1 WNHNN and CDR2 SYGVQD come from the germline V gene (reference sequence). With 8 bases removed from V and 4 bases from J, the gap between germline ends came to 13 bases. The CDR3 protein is CASSPASADTQYF. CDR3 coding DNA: TGCGCCAGCTCCCCCGCTTCGGCAGATACGCAGTATTTT.

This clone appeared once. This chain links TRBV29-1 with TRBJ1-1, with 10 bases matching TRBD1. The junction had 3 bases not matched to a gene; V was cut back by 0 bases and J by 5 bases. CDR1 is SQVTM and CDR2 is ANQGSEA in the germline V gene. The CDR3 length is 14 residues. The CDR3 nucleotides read TGCAGCGTTGAAGATGGGACAGGGGTTACTGAAGCTTTCTTT. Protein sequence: CSVEDGTGVTEAFF.

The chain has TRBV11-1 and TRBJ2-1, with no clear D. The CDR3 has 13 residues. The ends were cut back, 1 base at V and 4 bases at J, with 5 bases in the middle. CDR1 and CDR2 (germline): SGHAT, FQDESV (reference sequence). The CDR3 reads CASSLVQYNEQFF. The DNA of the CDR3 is TGTGCCAGCAGCTTAGTCCAATACAATGAGCAGTTCTTC.

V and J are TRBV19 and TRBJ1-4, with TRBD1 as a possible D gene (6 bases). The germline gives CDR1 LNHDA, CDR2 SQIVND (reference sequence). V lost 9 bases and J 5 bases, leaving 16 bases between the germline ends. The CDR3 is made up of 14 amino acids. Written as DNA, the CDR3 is TGTGCCAGCAACACGGCAGGGGTGAATGAAAAACTGTTTTTT. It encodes CASNTAGVNEKLFF.

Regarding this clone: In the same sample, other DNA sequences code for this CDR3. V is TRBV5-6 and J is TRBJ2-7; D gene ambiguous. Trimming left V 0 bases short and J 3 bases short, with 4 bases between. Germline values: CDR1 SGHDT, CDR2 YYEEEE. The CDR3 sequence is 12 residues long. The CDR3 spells CASSLASYEQYF. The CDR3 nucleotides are TGTGCCAGCAGCTTGGCTAGCTACGAGCAGTACTTC.

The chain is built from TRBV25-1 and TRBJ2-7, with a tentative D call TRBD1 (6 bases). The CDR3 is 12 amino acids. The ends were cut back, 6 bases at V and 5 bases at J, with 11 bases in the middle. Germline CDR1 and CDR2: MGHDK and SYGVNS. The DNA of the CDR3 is TGTGCCAGCAGACAGGGTCTCAACGAGCAGTACTTC. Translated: CASRQGLNEQYF.

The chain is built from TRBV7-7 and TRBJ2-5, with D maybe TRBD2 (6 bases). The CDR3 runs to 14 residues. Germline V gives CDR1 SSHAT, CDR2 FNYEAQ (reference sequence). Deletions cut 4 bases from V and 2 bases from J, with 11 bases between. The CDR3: CASSSSGLQETQYF. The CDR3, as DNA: TGTGCCAGCAGCTCCTCAGGACTACAAGAGACCCAGTACTTC.

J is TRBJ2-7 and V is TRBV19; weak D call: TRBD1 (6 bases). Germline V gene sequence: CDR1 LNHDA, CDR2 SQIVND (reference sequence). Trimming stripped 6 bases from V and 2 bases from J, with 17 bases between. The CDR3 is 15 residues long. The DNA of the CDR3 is TGTGCCAGTAGCAAAAACAGGGAAGGAGCCTACGAGCAGTACTTC. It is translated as CASSKNREGAYEQYF.

This CDR3 reads CASSVDQGALDGYTF. CDR3 DNA: TGTGCCAGCAGCGTAGACCAGGGGGCTCTTGATGGCTACACCTTC. The chain joins TRBV9 to TRBJ1-2; 8 bases map to TRBD1. J gave up 6 bases and V 0 bases, and 7 bases lay outside the gene matches. Germline assignment: CDR1 SGDLS and CDR2 YYNGEE. The CDR3 length is 15 residues. Full variable domain (missing parts from reference TRBV9 and TRBJ1-2): DSGVTQTPKHLITATGQRVTLRCSPRSGDLSVYWYQQSLDQGLQFLIQYYNGEERAKGNILERFSAQQFPDLHSELNLSSLELGDSALYFCASSVDQGALDGYTFGSGTRLTVV.

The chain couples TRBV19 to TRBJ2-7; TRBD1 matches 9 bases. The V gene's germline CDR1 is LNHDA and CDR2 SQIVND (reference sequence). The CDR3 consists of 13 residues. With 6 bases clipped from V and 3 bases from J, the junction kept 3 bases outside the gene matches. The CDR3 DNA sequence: TGTGCCAGTAGGGGGGGACAGGGCTACGAGCAGTACTTC. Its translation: CASRGGQGYEQYF.

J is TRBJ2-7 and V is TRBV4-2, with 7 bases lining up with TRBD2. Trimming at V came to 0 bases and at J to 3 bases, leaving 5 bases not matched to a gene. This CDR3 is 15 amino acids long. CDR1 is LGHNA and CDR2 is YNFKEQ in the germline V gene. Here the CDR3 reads CASSQDTGTIYEQYF. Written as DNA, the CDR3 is TGTGCCAGCAGCCAAGATACCGGGACTATCTACGAGCAGTACTTC.

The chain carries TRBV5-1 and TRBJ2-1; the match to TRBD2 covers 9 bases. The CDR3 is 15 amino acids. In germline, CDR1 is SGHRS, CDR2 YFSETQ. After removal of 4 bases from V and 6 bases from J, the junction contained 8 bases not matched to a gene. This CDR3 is CASSPGGGVRNEQFF. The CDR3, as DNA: TGCGCCAGCAGCCCTGGCGGGGGGGTACGCAATGAGCAGTTCTTC.

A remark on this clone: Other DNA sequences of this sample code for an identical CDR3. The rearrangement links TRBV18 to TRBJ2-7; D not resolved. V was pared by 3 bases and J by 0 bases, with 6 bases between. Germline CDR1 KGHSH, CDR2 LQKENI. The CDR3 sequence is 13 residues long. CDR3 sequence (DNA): TGTGCCAGCTCACCCCTCAGCTCCTACGAGCAGTACTTC. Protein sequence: CASSPLSSYEQYF.

The CDR3 DNA is TGTGCCAGCAGCTTATTTGTCGGGAATGAGCAGTTCTTC. It encodes CASSLFVGNEQFF. This chain uses TRBV11-2 with TRBJ2-1; D unclear. Trimming removed 2 bases from V and 7 bases from J, with 9 bases in between. Germline assignment: CDR1 SGHAT and CDR2 FQNNGV. The CDR3 length is 13 residues.

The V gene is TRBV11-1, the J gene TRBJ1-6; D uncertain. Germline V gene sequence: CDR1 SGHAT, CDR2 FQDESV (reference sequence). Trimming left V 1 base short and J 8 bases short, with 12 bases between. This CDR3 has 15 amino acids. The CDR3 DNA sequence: TGTGCCAGCAGCTTAGACGGGGTATCCCATTCACCCCTCCACTTT. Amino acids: CASSLDGVSHSPLHF.

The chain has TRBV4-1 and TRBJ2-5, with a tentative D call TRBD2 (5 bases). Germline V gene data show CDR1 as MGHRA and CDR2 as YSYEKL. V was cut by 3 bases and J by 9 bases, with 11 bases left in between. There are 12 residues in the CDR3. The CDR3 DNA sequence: TGCGCCAGCAGCCATCCGGGGAAAGCCCAGTACTTC. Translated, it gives CASSHPGKAQYF.

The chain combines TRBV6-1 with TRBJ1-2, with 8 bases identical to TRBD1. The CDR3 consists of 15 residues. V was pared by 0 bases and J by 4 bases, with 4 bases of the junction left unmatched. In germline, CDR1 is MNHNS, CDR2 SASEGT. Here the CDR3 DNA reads TGTGCCAGCAGTGAAGCGGGACAGGCACTCTATGGCTACACCTTC. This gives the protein CASSEAGQALYGYTF.

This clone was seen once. The CDR3 DNA reads TGTGCCAGCACCTTAGGCGGGACAGGGGTCACTGAAGCTTTCTTT. Its protein is CASTLGGTGVTEAFF. This chain joins TRBV2 and TRBJ1-1; TRBD1 aligns across 10 bases. The germline CDR1 and CDR2 sequences are SNHLY and FYNNEI. This CDR3 is 15 amino acids long. With V trimmed by 7 bases and J by 4 bases, 9 bases remained unmatched.

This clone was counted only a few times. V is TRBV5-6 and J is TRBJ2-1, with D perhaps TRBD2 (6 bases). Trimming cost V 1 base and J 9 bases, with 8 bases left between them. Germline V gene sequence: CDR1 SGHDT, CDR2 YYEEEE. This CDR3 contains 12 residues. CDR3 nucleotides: TGTGCCAGCAGCTTGTTAGCGGCTGAGCAGTTCTTC. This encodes CASSLLAAEQFF.

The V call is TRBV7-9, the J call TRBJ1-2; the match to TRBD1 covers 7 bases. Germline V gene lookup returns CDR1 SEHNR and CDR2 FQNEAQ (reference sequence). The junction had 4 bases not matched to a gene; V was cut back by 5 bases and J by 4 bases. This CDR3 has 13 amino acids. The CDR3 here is CASSPGQLYGYTF. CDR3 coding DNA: TGTGCCAGCAGCCCGGGACAGCTCTATGGCTACACCTTC.

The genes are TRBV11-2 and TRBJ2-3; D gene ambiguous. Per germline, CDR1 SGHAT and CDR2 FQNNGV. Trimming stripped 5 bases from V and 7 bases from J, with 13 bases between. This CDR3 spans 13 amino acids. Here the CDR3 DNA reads TGTGCCAGCAGCCCCCGTGGGCAGAATACGCAGTATTTT. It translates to CASSPRGQNTQYF.

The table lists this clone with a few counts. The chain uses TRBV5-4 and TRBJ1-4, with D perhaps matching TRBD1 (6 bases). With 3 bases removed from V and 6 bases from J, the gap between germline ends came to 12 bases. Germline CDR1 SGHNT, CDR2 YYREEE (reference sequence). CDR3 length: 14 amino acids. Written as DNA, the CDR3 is TGTGCCAGCAGCTCACAGGGTCGCGATGAAAAACTGTTTTTT. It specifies CASSSQGRDEKLFF.

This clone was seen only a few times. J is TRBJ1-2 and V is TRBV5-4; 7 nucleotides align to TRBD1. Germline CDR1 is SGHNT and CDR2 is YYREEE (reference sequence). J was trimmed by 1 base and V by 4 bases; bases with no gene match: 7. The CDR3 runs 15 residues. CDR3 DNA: TGTGCCAGCAGCGAAGGGACAGCGTATAACTATGGCTACACCTTC. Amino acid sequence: CASSEGTAYNYGYTF.

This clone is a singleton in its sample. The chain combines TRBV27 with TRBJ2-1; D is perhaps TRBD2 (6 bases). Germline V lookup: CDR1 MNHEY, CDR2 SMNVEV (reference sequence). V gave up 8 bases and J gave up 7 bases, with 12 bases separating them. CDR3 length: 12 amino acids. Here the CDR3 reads CASAFAGNEQFF. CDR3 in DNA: TGTGCCAGCGCCTTCGCGGGGAATGAGCAGTTCTTC.

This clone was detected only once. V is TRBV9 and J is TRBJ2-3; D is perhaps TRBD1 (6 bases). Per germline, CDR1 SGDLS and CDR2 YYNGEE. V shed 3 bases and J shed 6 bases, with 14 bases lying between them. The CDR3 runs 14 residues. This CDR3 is CASSAHRVQDTQYF. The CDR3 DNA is TGTGCCAGCAGCGCCCACAGGGTACAGGATACGCAGTATTTT. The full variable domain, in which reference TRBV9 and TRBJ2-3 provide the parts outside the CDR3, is DSGVTQTPKHLITATGQRVTLRCSPRSGDLSVYWYQQSLDQGLQFLIQYYNGEERAKGNILERFSAQQFPDLHSELNLSSLELGDSALYFCASSAHRVQDTQYFGPGTRLTVL.

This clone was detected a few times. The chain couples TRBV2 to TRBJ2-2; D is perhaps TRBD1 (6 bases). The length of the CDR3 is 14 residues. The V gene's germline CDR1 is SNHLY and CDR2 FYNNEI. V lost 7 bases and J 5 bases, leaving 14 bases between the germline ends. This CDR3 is CASNQGIGTGELFF. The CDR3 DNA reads TGTGCCAGCAATCAGGGGATCGGGACCGGGGAGCTGTTTTTT.

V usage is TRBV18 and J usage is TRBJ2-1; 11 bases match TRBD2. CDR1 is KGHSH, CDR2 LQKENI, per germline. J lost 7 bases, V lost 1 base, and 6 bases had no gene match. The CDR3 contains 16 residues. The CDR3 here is CASSPRASGGLNEQFF. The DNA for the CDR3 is TGTGCCAGCTCACCACGGGCTAGCGGGGGGTTAAATGAGCAGTTCTTC.

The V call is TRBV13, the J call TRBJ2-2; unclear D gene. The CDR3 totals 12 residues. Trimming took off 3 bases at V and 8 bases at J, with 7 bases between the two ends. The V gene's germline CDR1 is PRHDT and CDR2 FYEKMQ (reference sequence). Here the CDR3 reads CASSFPQGELFF. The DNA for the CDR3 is TGTGCCAGCAGCTTTCCCCAAGGGGAGCTGTTTTTT. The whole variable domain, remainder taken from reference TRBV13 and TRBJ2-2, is AAGVIQSPRHLIKEKRETATLKCYPIPRHDTVYWYQQGPGQDPQFLISFYEKMQSDKGSIPDRFSAQQFSDYHSELNMSSLELGDSALYFCASSFPQGELFFGEGSRLTVL.

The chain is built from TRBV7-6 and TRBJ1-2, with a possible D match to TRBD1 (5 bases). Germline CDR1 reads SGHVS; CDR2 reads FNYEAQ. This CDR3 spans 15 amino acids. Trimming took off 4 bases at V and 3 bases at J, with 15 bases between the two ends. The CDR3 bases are TGTGCCAGCAGCTCTGGGCTAGGGGAAGACTATGGCTACACCTTC. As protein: CASSSGLGEDYGYTF.

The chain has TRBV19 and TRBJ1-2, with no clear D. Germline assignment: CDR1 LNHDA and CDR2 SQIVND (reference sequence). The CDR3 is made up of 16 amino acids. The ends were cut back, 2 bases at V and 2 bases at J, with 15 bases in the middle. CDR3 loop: CASSIFVTQPNYGYTF. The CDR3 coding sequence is TGTGCCAGTAGTATATTTGTGACACAACCAAACTATGGCTACACCTTC.